This T cell receptor (beta chain) was sequenced for a study of T cells in Graves' hyperthyroidism and ophthalmopathy (dated by TCRdb to between 2017 and 2020). Broadly, across the study: Peripheral blood samples were taken at the time of initial diagnosis, prior to any treatment. TCR V-J signatures able to tell the groups apart were searched for in a discovery cohort of 90 to 100 patients, of whom 43 had Graves' ophthalmopathy and roughly 58 had stable Graves' hyperthyroidism. Prospective prediction of ophthalmopathy was tested in an independent validation cohort consisting of fewer than 20 hyperthyroidism patients and 17 patients who later progressed to ophthalmopathy. The roughly 91 discovery patients were randomly split 7:3 into training and test sets. The study also compared thyroid tissue and blood T-cell repertoires from about 6 Graves' hyperthyroidism patients. Following sampling, methimazole starting at 30 mg daily was given to hyperthyroidism patients, and high-dose intravenous methylprednisolone was given to ophthalmopathy patients. The paper describes TCR Vbeta CDR3 sequencing of 135 peripheral blood samples, made up of about 40 ophthalmopathy patients, 70 to 75 hyperthyroidism patients and roughly 17 progressor patients. Overall study outcomes, separate from this receptor: Sample size was not statistically predetermined, and investigators were not blinded to group allocation. In cross-validation, a model built on a 13 V-J signature told ophthalmopathy apart from stable hyperthyroidism with 85% to 90% sensitivity and approximately 81% specificity, and in testing the same model reached 80%/75%. During validation, the model predicted progression to ophthalmopathy a median of about 6.3 months ahead of onset, with around 71% sensitivity and about 75% specificity. Most expanded thyroid clonotypes (frequency above 0.001) were also detected in blood, suggesting blood repertoires may reflect thyroid immune responses.

The TCR beta CDR3 regions were amplified from RNA transcripts. The TCR CDR3 was subjected to a first round of RT-PCR using the HTBI primer set and the Qiagen OneStep RT-PCR kit. Libraries were constructed in a second round of multiplex PCR, after which size selection and purification were performed. Paired-end sequencing of the libraries was performed with 100 bp reads on an Illumina HiSeq2000. Concerning the study's data processing: SOAPnuke was used to process the raw data, throwing out any read that contained adapters or uncalled bases, had a mean Phred below 15, or lacked an exact constant-primer or identifier match. COPE v1.2.5 was used to merge the high-quality paired reads, and each unique nucleotide sequence was defined as a clonotype. Clonotypes were aligned to IMGT TRBV, TRBD and TRBJ reference segments using MiTCR v1.1. The analysis was restricted to V-J combinations with a frequency above 0.0001, which together covered approximately 99% of the repertoires. A TCS score was defined as the ratio of F50 (clonal expansion) to E x V (chaos), with BLOSUM62-based TCRdist applied between CDR3 peptides within each V-J. Welch's t-statistics and random forest reduced some 510 V-J features to some 14, which were used in a naive Bayes classifier (R e1071). The Morisita-Horn index was used to measure how similar the thyroid and blood repertoires were. TCRdb redid the processing of the public reads, applying fastp at Q25 and MiXCR, and retained in-frame beta chains. Identical CDR3 proteins give one entry, which carries the most common genes and DNA. The V and J calls follow TCRdb's processing rather than the paper's. For this sample there are roughly 700,000 distinct CDR3 sequences; approximately 40% appear just once. The ten largest clones add up to approximately 31% of the sample.

In regard to this clonotype: Its antigen specificity is not known. A much larger clone lies one base from this, so it may be a read error.

CDR1 and CDR2, looked up from the germline V gene, are MNHNS and SASEGT. From the cysteine up to the phenylalanine, the CDR3 has a length of 15 residues. Of all the DNA, just the CDR3 is kept, 45 bases in frame from base 1. Graves' hyperthyroidism was defined as stable when no progression to ophthalmopathy occurred over 18 months of follow-up. Hyperthyroidism patients were aged 18 to 65 years and newly diagnosed, with disease duration of less than 2 months. Any patient with an uncontrolled infection, another autoimmune disease, pregnancy or lactation was excluded. Diagnoses were established on the basis of clinical symptoms, serum thyroxine and TRAb, thyroid ultrasound, and orbital computed tomography. PBMCs were separated from under 12 ml of fresh peripheral blood using Ficoll-Paque density gradient centrifugation. Trizol reagent was used to extract total RNA, and RNA quality was then checked on an Agilent 2100 Bioanalyzer.

Input material: blood. The chain links TRBV6-1 with TRBJ1-1, and TRBD1 matches 7 of the central bases. This receptor was identified in a woman between 35 and 50 years old with Graves' hyperthyroidism. The CDR3 amino acid sequence is: CASSDTGVANTAAFF. DNA sequence: TGTGCCAGCAGTGACACAGGGGTTGCGAACACTGCAGCTTTCTTT.